This TCR beta chain was captured in a study of CXCR3-negative and CXCR3-positive naive CD8 T cells. Study conclusions and caveats: Both naive subsets showed comparably high diversity, and memory CD8+ cells showed much lower diversity. CXCR3-positive naive cells had more hydrophobic TRB CDR3s than CXCR3-negative naive cells.

Notes on this clonotype: The antigen remains unidentified.

The CDR3 runs to 13 residues. From germline, CDR1 is SQVTM and CDR2 ANQGSEA. TRB cDNA libraries were made by UMI-labeled 5' RACE. TCRdb re-called the 5' RACE reads and catalogs CDR3 proteins one per entry, DNA excluded. This repertoire includes roughly 93,000 distinct CDR3 sequences. J is TRBJ2-2 and V is TRBV29-1; the D gene TCRdb calls, TRBD2, cannot be checked with no DNA. Sequenced material: naive CXCR3+ CD8+ T cells from blood. Subset given: CD45RO-CCR7+CD27+CD95- naive CD8+ T cells expressing CXCR3 (TNR3+). The receptor was derived from a human donor in good health. Some clones in this sample may be carry-over from other donors' samples. CDR3: CSVPGGGTGELFF.